This T cell receptor beta chain was recovered during a study of T cell responses to AZD1222 COVID-19 vaccine. Study-wide findings and caveats: Spike-specific TCR breadth rose after two AZD1222 doses, and depth rose as well. At baseline, seropositivity was found in only 6 or 7 AZD1222 recipients.

Produced via immunoSEQ multiplex PCR; TCRdb's table is partial and in-frame only. The sample has tens of thousands of clones; about 80% are singletons. The J segment lost 3 bases and the V segment lost 5 bases, leaving 2 bases of the junction unmatched. The V gene's germline CDR1 is MNHEY and CDR2 SMNVEV (reference sequence). The CDR3 sequence is 15 residues long. Worth noting for this clone: What it binds is unknown.

The sequence derives from an adult in good health. The chain couples TRBV27 to TRBJ2-5; 14 bases match TRBD2. Source: peripheral blood, taken on day 0 of AZD1222 vaccination. The CDR3 nucleotides read TGTGCCAGCAGTAGGGGACTAGCGGGGGAAGAGACCCAGTACTTC. It is translated as CASSRGLAGEETQYF.